This T cell receptor beta chain stems from a study of cytomegalovirus exposure and HLA in healthy donors. The wider study: Prior work identified around 120 million unique TCR beta sequences in some 200 million T cells. Within an early data release were about 85 million unique TCRs drawn from HLA-typed donors.

For this clone: No antigen is known for it. The sample holds other DNA sequences that translate to the same CDR3.

Primers for the PCR totalled 60 Vbeta and 13 Jbeta. Libraries were prepared by immunoSEQ multiplex PCR; TCRdb keeps only in-frame clonotypes and omits some of them. The sample includes around 260,000 clones, under 90% of them seen just once. Study results and caveats: The productive fraction for most TCR beta V segments was about 90% or about 30% in an earlier analysis. By a later analysis, the bulk of CMV-associated TCR beta chains appeared HLA-restricted.

This CDR3 has 14 residues. V shed 0 bases and J shed 0 bases, with 7 bases lying between them. The germline V gene encodes CDR1 SGHRS and CDR2 YFSETQ. The chain uses TRBV5-1 and TRBJ2-7; D perhaps matches TRBD1 (6 bases). The receptor was isolated from a girl aged 2-10 years in good health and CMV-seronegative. Source material: PBMCs. CDR3 sequence (DNA): TGCGCCAGCAGCTTGGCCAGGGGCTCCTACGAGCAGTACTTC. Residues: CASSLARGSYEQYF. The full variable domain, completed using reference TRBV5-1 and TRBJ2-7, is KAGVTQTPRYLIKTRGQQVTLSCSPISGHRSVSWYQQTPGQGLQFLFEYFSETQRNKGNFPGRFSGRQFSNSRSEMNVSTLELGDSALYLCASSLARGSYEQYFGPGTRLTVT.